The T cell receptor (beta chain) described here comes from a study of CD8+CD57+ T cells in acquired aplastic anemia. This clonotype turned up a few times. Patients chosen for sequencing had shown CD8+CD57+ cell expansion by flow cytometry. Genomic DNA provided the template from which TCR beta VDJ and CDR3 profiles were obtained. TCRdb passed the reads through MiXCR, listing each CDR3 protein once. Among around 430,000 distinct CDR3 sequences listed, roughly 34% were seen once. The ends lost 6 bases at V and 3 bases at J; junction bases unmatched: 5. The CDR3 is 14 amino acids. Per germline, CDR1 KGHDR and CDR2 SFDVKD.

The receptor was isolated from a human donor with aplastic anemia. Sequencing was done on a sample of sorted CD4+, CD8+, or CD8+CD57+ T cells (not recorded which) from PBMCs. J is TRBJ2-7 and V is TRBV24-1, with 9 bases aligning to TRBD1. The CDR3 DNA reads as TGTGCCACCAGTCGAGGGGGACAGGGCTACGAGCAGTACTTC. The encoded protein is CATSRGGQGYEQYF.